This T cell receptor (beta chain) is from a study of blood T cell repertoires in COVID-19. The assay was immunoSEQ multiplex PCR, and TCRdb's table has in-frame clones only and misses some. The top ten clones hold around 2% of a sample with approximately 240,000 clones, 85% to 95% of them seen once. CDR3 length equals 13 residues. Deletions cut 4 bases from V and 0 bases from J, with 6 bases between. The V gene's germline CDR1 is SGHTA and CDR2 FQGTGA. The sample consisted of PBMCs or T cells enriched from blood (not recorded which). The source of this sequence is a woman aged 18-30 years who had recovered from COVID-19. The J gene is TRBJ1-1, the V gene TRBV7-3; D is possibly TRBD1 (6 bases). The CDR3 sequence: CASSWTVNTEAFF. The CDR3 nucleotides read TGTGCCAGCAGCTGGACAGTGAACACTGAAGCTTTCTTT.